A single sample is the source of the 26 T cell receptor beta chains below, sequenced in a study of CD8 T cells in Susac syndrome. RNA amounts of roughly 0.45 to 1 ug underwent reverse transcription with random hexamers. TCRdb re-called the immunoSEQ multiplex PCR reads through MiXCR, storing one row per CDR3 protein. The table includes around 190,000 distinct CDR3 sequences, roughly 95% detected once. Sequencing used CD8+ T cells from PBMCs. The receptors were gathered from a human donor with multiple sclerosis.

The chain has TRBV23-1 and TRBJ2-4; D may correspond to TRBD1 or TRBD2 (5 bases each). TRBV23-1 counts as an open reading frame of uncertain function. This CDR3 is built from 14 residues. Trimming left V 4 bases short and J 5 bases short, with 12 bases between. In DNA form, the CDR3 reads TGCGCCAGCAGTCGGGGGTTTAGCCAAAACATTCAGTACTTC. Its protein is CASSRGFSQNIQYF.

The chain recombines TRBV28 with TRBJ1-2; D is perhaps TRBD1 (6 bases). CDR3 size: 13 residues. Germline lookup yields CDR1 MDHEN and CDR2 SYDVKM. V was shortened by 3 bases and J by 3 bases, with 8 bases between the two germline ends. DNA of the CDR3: TGTGCCAGCAGTTTGTCAGGGGACTATGGCTACACCTTC. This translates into CASSLSGDYGYTF.

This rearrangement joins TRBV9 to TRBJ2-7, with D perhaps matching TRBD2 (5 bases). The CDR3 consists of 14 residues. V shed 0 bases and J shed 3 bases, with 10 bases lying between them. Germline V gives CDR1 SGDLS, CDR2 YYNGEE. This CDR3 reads CASSVAGVGYEQYF. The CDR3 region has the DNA TGTGCCAGCAGCGTAGCCGGGGTCGGCTACGAGCAGTACTTC.

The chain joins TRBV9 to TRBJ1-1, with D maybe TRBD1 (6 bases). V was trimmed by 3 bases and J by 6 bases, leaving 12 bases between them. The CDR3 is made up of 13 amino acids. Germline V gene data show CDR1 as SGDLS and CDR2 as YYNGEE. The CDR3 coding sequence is TGTGCCAGCAGCGCGTCGGGGGGCTCTGAAGCTTTCTTT. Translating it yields CASSASGGSEAFF. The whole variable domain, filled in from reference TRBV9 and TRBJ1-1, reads DSGVTQTPKHLITATGQRVTLRCSPRSGDLSVYWYQQSLDQGLQFLIQYYNGEERAKGNILERFSAQQFPDLHSELNLSSLELGDSALYFCASSASGGSEAFFGQGTRLTVV.

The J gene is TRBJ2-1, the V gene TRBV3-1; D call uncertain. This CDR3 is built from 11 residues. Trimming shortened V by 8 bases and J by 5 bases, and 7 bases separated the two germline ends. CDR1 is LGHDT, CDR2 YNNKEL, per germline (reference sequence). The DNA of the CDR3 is TGTGCCAGCGGGGAAAACAATGAGCAGTTCTTC. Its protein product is CASGENNEQFF.

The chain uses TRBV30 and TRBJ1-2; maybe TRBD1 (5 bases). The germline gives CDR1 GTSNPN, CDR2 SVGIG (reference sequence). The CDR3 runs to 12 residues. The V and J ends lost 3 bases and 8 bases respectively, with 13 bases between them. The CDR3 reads CAWRVGAGGYTF. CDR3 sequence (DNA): TGTGCCTGGAGGGTAGGGGCCGGCGGCTACACCTTC.

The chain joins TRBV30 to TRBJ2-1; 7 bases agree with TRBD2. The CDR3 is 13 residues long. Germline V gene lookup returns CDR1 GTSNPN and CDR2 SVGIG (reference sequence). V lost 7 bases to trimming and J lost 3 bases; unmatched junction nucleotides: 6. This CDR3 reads CAYKRENYNEQFF. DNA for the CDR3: TGTGCCTACAAGCGGGAAAACTACAATGAGCAGTTCTTC.

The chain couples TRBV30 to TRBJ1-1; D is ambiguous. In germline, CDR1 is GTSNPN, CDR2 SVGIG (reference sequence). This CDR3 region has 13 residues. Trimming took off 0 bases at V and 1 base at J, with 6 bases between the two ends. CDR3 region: CAWSVAGNTEAFF. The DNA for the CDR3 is TGTGCCTGGAGTGTAGCAGGGAACACTGAAGCTTTCTTT.

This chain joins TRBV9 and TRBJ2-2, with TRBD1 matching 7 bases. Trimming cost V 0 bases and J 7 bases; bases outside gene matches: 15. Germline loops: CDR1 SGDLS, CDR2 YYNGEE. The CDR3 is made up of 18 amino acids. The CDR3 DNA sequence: TGTGCCAGCAGCGTAGAATCTGGACGACAGGGCAGACGCGGGGAGCTGTTTTTT. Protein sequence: CASSVESGRQGRRGELFF.

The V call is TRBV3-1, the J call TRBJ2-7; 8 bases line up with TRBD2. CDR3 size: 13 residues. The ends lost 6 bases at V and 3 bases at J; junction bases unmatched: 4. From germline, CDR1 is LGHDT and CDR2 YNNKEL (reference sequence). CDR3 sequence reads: CASRDGTSYEQYF. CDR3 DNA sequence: TGTGCCAGCAGAGACGGGACTAGCTACGAGCAGTACTTC.

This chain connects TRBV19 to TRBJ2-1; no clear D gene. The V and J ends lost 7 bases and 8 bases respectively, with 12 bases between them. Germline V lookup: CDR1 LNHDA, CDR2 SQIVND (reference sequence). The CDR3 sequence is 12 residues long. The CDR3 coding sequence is TGTGCCAGTAATTACGACCGAGATGAGCAGTTCTTC. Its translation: CASNYDRDEQFF.

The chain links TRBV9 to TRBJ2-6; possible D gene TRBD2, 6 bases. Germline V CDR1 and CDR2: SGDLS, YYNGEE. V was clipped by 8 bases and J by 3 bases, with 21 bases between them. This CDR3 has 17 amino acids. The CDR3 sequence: CASLGRLTSGGANVLTF. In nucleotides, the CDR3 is TGTGCCAGTCTAGGCAGGCTGACTAGTGGTGGGGCCAACGTCCTGACTTTC.

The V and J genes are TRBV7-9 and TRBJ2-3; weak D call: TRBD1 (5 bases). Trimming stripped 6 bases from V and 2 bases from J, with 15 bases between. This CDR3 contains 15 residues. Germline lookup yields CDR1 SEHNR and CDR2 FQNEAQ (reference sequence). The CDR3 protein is CASRLGRSYTDTQYF. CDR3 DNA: TGTGCCAGCAGATTGGGGCGGAGTTACACAGATACGCAGTATTTT.

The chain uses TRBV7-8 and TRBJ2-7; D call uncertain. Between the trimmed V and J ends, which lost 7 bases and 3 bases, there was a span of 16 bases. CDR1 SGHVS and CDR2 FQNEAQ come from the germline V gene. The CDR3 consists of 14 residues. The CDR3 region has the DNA TGTGCCAGCACCTACCCCAATCGGCTCTACGAGCAGTACTTC. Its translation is CASTYPNRLYEQYF.

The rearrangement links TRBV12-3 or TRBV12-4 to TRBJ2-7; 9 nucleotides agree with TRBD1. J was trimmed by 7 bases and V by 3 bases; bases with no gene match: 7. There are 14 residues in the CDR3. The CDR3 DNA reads TGTGCCAGCAGTTTGGGACAGGGTTTGTGGGAGCAGTACTTC. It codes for CASSLGQGLWEQYF.

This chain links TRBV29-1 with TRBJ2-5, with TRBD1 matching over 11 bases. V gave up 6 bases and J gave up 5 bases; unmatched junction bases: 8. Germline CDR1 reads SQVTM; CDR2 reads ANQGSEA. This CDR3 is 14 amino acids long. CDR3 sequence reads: CSVVPGQGVETQYF. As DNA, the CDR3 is TGCAGCGTGGTACCGGGACAGGGGGTCGAGACCCAGTACTTC.

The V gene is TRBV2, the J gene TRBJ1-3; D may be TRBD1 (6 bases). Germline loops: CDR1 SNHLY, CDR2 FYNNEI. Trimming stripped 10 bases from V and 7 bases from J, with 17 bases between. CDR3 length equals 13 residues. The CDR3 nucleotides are TGTGCCATCCCACAGGGACTTCGGAACACCATATATTTT. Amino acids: CAIPQGLRNTIYF.

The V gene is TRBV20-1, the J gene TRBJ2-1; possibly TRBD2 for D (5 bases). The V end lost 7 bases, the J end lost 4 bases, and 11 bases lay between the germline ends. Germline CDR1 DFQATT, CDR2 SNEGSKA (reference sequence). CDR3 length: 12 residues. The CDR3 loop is CSVWTGYNEQFF. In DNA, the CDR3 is TGCAGTGTATGGACGGGATACAATGAGCAGTTCTTC.

The CDR3 region is CASGFGASDEQFF. CDR3 nucleotide sequence: TGTGCTAGTGGTTTCGGGGCGAGCGATGAGCAGTTCTTC. The V gene is TRBV12-5, the J gene TRBJ2-1, with D perhaps being TRBD1 or TRBD2 (5 bases each). Germline values: CDR1 LGHNT, CDR2 FRNRAP. V lost 3 bases and J 8 bases, leaving 11 bases between the germline ends. The CDR3 is 13 residues long.

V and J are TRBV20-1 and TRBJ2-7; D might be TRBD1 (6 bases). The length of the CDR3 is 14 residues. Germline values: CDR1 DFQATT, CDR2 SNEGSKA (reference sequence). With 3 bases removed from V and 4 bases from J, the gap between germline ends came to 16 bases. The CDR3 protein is CSASPRAGEYEQYF. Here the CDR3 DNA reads TGCAGTGCTAGTCCTAGGGCAGGGGAGTACGAGCAGTACTTC.

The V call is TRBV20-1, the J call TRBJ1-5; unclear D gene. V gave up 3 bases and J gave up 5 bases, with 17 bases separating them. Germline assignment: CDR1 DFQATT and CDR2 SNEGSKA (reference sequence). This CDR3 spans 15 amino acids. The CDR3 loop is CSASSWELSHQPQHF. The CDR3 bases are TGCAGTGCTAGTAGCTGGGAGCTGTCACATCAGCCCCAGCATTTT.

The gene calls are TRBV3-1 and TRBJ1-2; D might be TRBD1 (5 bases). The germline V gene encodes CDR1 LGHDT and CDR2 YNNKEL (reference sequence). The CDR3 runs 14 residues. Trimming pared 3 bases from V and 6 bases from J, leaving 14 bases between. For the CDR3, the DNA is TGTGCCAGCAGCCAGGTCCCCCAGGGAGATGGCTACACCTTC. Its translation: CASSQVPQGDGYTF. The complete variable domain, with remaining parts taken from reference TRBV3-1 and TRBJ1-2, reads DTAVSQTPKYLVTQMGNDKSIKCEQNLGHDTMYWYKQDSKKFLKIMFSYNNKELIINETVPNRFSPKSPDKAHLNLHINSLELGDSAVYFCASSQVPQGDGYTFGSGTRLTVV.

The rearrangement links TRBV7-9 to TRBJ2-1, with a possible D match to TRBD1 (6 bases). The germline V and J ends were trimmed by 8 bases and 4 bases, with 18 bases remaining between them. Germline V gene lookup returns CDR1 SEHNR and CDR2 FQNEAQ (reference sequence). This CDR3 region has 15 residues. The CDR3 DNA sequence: TGTGCCAGCTTCGCGACCGGGACACCTTACAATGAGCAGTTCTTC. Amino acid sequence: CASFATGTPYNEQFF.

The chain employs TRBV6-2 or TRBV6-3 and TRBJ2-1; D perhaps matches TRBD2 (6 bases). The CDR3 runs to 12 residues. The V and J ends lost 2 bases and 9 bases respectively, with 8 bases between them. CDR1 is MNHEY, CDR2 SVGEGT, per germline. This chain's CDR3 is CASSYTSSEQFF. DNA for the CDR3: TGTGCCAGCAGTTACACTAGCAGTGAGCAGTTCTTC.

CDR3 in DNA: TGCAGCGTTCTAGCGGGAGACACCTACGAGCAGTACTTC. This codes for CSVLAGDTYEQYF. This chain connects TRBV29-1 to TRBJ2-7; TRBD2 matches at 10 bases. The CDR3 runs to 13 residues. Germline V gene lookup returns CDR1 SQVTM and CDR2 ANQGSEA. V gave up 5 bases and J gave up 2 bases; unmatched junction bases: 3.

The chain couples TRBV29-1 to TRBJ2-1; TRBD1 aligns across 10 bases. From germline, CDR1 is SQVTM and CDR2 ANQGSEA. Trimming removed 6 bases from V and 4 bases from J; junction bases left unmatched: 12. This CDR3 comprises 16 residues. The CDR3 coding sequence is TGCAGCGTCCCAATTCCGACAGGGGGCGCTTACAATGAGCAGTTCTTC. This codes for CSVPIPTGGAYNEQFF.